The rows below give T cell receptor beta chains drawn from one sample of a study of blood T cell repertoires in COVID-19. Only in-frame clones appear in the TCRdb table, and some are missing; sequencing was by immunoSEQ multiplex PCR. The sample contains 300,000 to 400,000 clones, around nine tenths of which appear only once. Sequencing input: peripheral blood. All receptors come from a woman under 30 who had recovered from COVID-19. Both conserved end residues are part of each CDR3. A D gene is named only where the DNA matches it firmly. Expanded clones get a size class; other rows say once, few or many, or leave the size out.

size: once
V: TRBV7-9
J: TRBJ1-1
D: -
DNA: TGTGCCAGCAGCGACGGCAGGGTCCCAGCTTTCTTT
CDR3: CASSDGRVPAFF

size: -
V: TRBV10-3
J: TRBJ2-3
D: -
DNA: TGTGCCACGGGGATCGAGGCGGTGAAGACAGATACGCAGTATTTT
CDR3: CATGIEAVKTDTQYF

size: -
V: TRBV5-1
J: TRBJ2-1
D: TRBD2
DNA: TGCGCCAGCACTATGGGACTAGCGGGACGAAGCTCCTACAATGAGCAGTTCTTC
CDR3: CASTMGLAGRSSYNEQFF

size: -
V: TRBV12-1
J: TRBJ2-3
D: -
DNA: TGTGCCAGCACCTCGGGACTAGCGGGATTCACAGATACGCAGTATTTT
CDR3: CASTSGLAGFTDTQYF

size: -
V: TRBV11-2
J: TRBJ1-5
D: -
DNA: TGTGCCAGCAGCTTATCTGCATGGGGGGGAGGTAATCAGCCCCAGCATTTT
CDR3: CASSLSAWGGGNQPQHF

size: -
V: TRBV24-1
J: TRBJ2-1
D: TRBD2
DNA: TGTGCCACCAGTGATCCACTAGCGGGAGGAGCCAATGAGCAGTTCTTC
CDR3: CATSDPLAGGANEQFF

size: -
V: TRBV28
J: TRBJ1-3
D: -
DNA: TGTGCCAGCAAAGCAGGGGCGAGCTCTGGAAACACCATATATTTT
CDR3: CASKAGASSGNTIYF

size: -
V: TRBV29-1
J: TRBJ2-5
D: TRBD1
DNA: TGCAGCGTCGCGGACAGGGACCAGGGGACCCAGTACTTC
CDR3: CSVADRDQGTQYF

size: once
V: TRBV6-5
J: TRBJ2-1
D: -
DNA: TGTGCCAGCAGCTTACAGGGTTCTTCGTACAATGAGCAGTTCTTC
CDR3: CASSLQGSSYNEQFF

size: -
V: TRBV29-1
J: TRBJ2-3
D: TRBD1
DNA: TGCAGCGTGGCAGGGGGTTTTGGCACAGATACGCAGTATTTT
CDR3: CSVAGGFGTDTQYF

size: -
V: TRBV4-3
J: TRBJ1-1
D: -
DNA: TGCGCCAGCAGCCAGGGAGAAAACACTGAAGCTTTCTTT
CDR3: CASSQGENTEAFF

size: -
V: TRBV10-2
J: TRBJ2-2
D: TRBD2
DNA: TGCGCCAGCAGTGATTTGCGGGAGGGCCCCGGGGAGCTGTTTTTT
CDR3: CASSDLREGPGELFF

size: few
V: TRBV6-6
J: TRBJ1-2
D: -
DNA: TGTGCCAGCAGTCCTTACATGGAGAATCCCTATGGCTACACCTTC
CDR3: CASSPYMENPYGYTF

size: -
V: TRBV7-8
J: TRBJ2-1
D: -
DNA: TGTGCCAGCAGCTTAGGGCGGCATCCCTCATACAATGAGCAGTTCTTC
CDR3: CASSLGRHPSYNEQFF